This T cell receptor beta chain stems from a study of identical twins. Each CDR3 protein is one row after TCRdb ran MiXCR on the 5' RACE reads. The table shows 650,000 to 750,000 distinct CDR3 sequences, with about 20% occurring only once. Germline assignment: CDR1 SGHRS and CDR2 YFSETQ. The CDR3 is made up of 12 amino acids. J lost 5 bases, V lost 9 bases, and 7 bases had no gene match. This clonotype was seen a handful of times. Antigen: not known. Points from the study as a whole: Researchers caution that invariant MAIT and iNKT cells could partly confound zero-insertion analyses. Carriage of fewer insertions was seen in abundant cord blood beta clonotypes, whereas memory repertoires showed none.

The data were also submitted as part of a second study, on T cells expressing NK-cell markers. That work contributes: HCMV serostatus: most of the eight sequenced donors positive, one negative. About 1.0-7.5% of CD8+ T cells in over 5 donors belonged to dominant NKG2C+ clonotypes.

The V gene is TRBV5-1, the J gene TRBJ2-7, with 8 bases aligning to TRBD1. The sequence derives from a woman under 30 in good health. Sample: PBMCs. The CDR3 loop reads CANLRGRDEQYF. CDR3 nucleotide sequence: TGCGCCAACCTCAGGGGGCGCGACGAGCAGTACTTC.